This T cell receptor (beta chain) derives from a study of cytomegalovirus exposure and HLA in healthy donors. Primers for the PCR totalled 60 Vbeta and 13 Jbeta. Profiled with immunoSEQ multiplex PCR; TCRdb holds only in-frame clones, not every one. The sample consists of some 150,000 clones, roughly four fifths of them appearing once. CDR1 is SGHTA, CDR2 FQGNSA, per germline. The CDR3 totals 15 residues. J gave up 8 bases and V 4 bases, and 8 bases lay outside the gene matches. V and J are TRBV7-2 and TRBJ2-3, with 11 bases identical to TRBD1. What was sequenced was PBMCs. The TCR comes from a woman in her fifties or sixties in good health and CMV-seronegative. The CDR3 protein is CASSSRTGGAVTQYF. The CDR3 region has the DNA TGTGCCAGCAGCTCCCGGACAGGGGGCGCTGTTACGCAGTATTTT.